This is a list of T cell receptor beta chains from one sample in a study of regulatory T cells in long-lasting Graves disease. MiXCR, applied by TCRdb to the multiplex PCR reads, yields one record per CDR3 protein. In the table there are roughly 400,000 distinct CDR3 sequences, about a sixth of which are singletons. These records were also assigned to another study, of T cells in Graves' hyperthyroidism and ophthalmopathy.

The sequenced sample was peripheral blood mononuclear cells (PBMCs), obtained at new diagnosis, from a patient treated with antithyroid drugs. The receptors stem from a young woman with Graves disease. CDR3s include the opening cysteine and the closing phenylalanine or tryptophan. The D gene is left open where the match is weak. Clone size is stated in some rows and not others, as once, few, many or a class when expanded.

v_gene	d_gene	abundance	j_gene	CDR3nt	CDR3aa
TRBV7-8	.	many	TRBJ2-1	TGTGCCAGCCTCGAGAGCTCCTACAATGAGCAGTTCTTC	CASLESSYNEQFF
TRBV6-1	.	few	TRBJ1-5	TGTGCCACCTCTAGGGTCGGCCCCGAGGGGGTTTATAGCAATCAGCCCCAGCATTTT	CATSRVGPEGVYSNQPQHF
TRBV9	TRBD2	.	TRBJ2-1	TGTGCCAGCAGCGTAGGTACTAGCGGTATATACAATGAGCAGTTCTTC	CASSVGTSGIYNEQFF
TRBV7-2	TRBD1	.	TRBJ2-7	TGTGCCAGCAGAGGACAGGGAGGCGGTGGCGAGCAGTACTTC	CASRGQGGGGEQYF
TRBV12-3/TRBV12-4	.	.	TRBJ2-7	TGTGCCAGCAGTTTAAGGGAGGCAGGGATCTACGAGCAGTACTTC	CASSLREAGIYEQYF
TRBV18	.	many	TRBJ2-7	TGTGCCAGCTCACCTTCCCAGCGCTACGAGCAGTACTTC	CASSPSQRYEQYF
TRBV5-1	.	.	TRBJ1-4	TGCGCCAGCAGCCCGGCCCCGGGGAGACCTAATGAAAAACTGTTTTTT	CASSPAPGRPNEKLFF
TRBV20-1	.	many	TRBJ2-7	TGCAGTGCTAGACCGTACTTCATCCGCGAGCAGTACTTC	CSARPYFIREQYF
TRBV2	TRBD1	many	TRBJ1-2	TGTGCCAGCAGTGAAGACAGGGGCGACTATGGCTACACCTTC	CASSEDRGDYGYTF
TRBV2	.	many	TRBJ1-2	TGTGCCAGCGTGGTTGGGGAGTACTATGGCTACACCTTC	CASVVGEYYGYTF
TRBV6-1	TRBD2	.	TRBJ2-3	TGTGCCAGCAGTGAAACTAGCGGGAGGGCCGCAGATACGCAGTATTTT	CASSETSGRAADTQYF